The rows below give T cell receptor beta chains drawn from one sample of a study of T cell responses to AZD1222 COVID-19 vaccine. Produced via immunoSEQ multiplex PCR; TCRdb's table is partial and in-frame only. The sample gives some 170,000 clones, approximately 91% of which show up once; less than 2% is in the top ten. The material was peripheral blood, obtained 28 days after the second AZD1222 dose. These receptors all come from an adult who received the AZD1222 COVID-19 vaccine. Both conserved end residues are part of each CDR3. Each record gives: CDR3 DNA, CDR3 protein, D gene, V gene, clone size, J gene. D genes are given only for firm matches. The size entry is marked missing in some rows and otherwise reads once, few, many or a size class.

TGTGCCAGCAGTTTGGCCGGGACCCCAGCTTTCTTT | CASSLAGTPAFF | NA | TRBV12-3/TRBV12-4 | NA | TRBJ1-1
TGTGCCAGCAGTTTAAGGGGACGAACGAATCAGCCCCAGCATTTT | CASSLRGRTNQPQHF | NA | TRBV2 | NA | TRBJ1-5
TGTGCCAGCAGTGGCGGGTCCTACGAGCAGTACTTC | CASSGGSYEQYF | NA | TRBV2 | NA | TRBJ2-7
TGTGCCAGCTCACCGTCGGGGGGCTCGACGCGGGATGGCTACACCTTC | CASSPSGGSTRDGYTF | NA | TRBV18 | NA | TRBJ1-2
TGTGCCAGCAGCTTGAGGGGTCACGGGGAGCTGTTTTTT | CASSLRGHGELFF | NA | TRBV5-6 | NA | TRBJ2-2
TGTGCCAGTAGGGGGACAAATCAGCCCCAGCATTTT | CASRGTNQPQHF | NA | TRBV6-5 | NA | TRBJ1-5
TGTGCAAGTCGCTTAGTGTTTGGGACAGGGCGTAGCACAGATACGCAGTATTTT | CASRLVFGTGRSTDTQYF | NA | TRBV12-2 | once | TRBJ2-3
TGTGCCAGCAGCCCCAGGGGACAGAGCTCTGGAAACACCATATATTTT | CASSPRGQSSGNTIYF | TRBD1 | TRBV4-2 | NA | TRBJ1-3
TGCGCCAGCAGTCAATCTGGGGGCAGGGTGCCACCGCCCTACACCTTC | CASSQSGGRVPPPYTF | NA | TRBV23-1 | once | TRBJ1-2
TGTGCCAGCAGCTTTACGAGGCCGGATAGGGATGAGCAGTTCTTC | CASSFTRPDRDEQFF | NA | TRBV7-8 | NA | TRBJ2-1
TGTGCCAGCAGTAGGGGCCAGACAGATTCACCCCTCCACTTT | CASSRGQTDSPLHF | NA | TRBV2 | NA | TRBJ1-6
TGTGCCAGCAGGGGTTATGGGGCTGGCTATGGCTACACCTTC | CASRGYGAGYGYTF | NA | TRBV27 | NA | TRBJ1-2
TGCGCCAGCAGCCGGGCCACAACGAACACTGAAGCTTTCTTT | CASSRATTNTEAFF | NA | TRBV4-1 | NA | TRBJ1-1
TGTGCCAGCAGTGAAGTGTTCCCTTTCGGGGGTGGCTACACCTTC | CASSEVFPFGGGYTF | NA | TRBV6-1 | NA | TRBJ1-2
TGCAGCGTTGAACTAGCGGGAGCGGGCACAGATACGCAGTATTTT | CSVELAGAGTDTQYF | TRBD2 | TRBV29-1 | once | TRBJ2-3
TGTGCCAGCAGCCGAGGGGGCTCCTACGAGCAGTACTTC | CASSRGGSYEQYF | NA | TRBV9 | NA | TRBJ2-7
TGTGCCAGCAGGGCGACAGGGGGCGGAAACATTCAGTACTTC | CASRATGGGNIQYF | TRBD1 | TRBV6-5 | once | TRBJ2-4
TGTGCCAGCAGCTTCGTGGGCTCTGGCTACACCTTC | CASSFVGSGYTF | NA | TRBV5-5 | NA | TRBJ1-2
TGTGCCAGCAGCCGGCGGAGGGGCGGCGAGACCCAGTACTTC | CASSRRRGGETQYF | NA | TRBV27 | NA | TRBJ2-5
TGTGCCAGCAGTCGGGGGTGGGAAGCTTTCTTT | CASSRGWEAFF | NA | TRBV6-5 | NA | TRBJ1-1
TGTGCTAGCAGGGGGCTCGGCACAGATACGCAGTATTTT | CASRGLGTDTQYF | TRBD1 | TRBV12-5 | NA | TRBJ2-3
TGTGCCAGCCGCCGGGACGGCAATCAGCCCCAGCATTTT | CASRRDGNQPQHF | NA | TRBV2 | NA | TRBJ1-5
TGTGCCAGCAGCTCGAAGGTGGGAAACAGGGCGAACACTGAAGCTTTCTTT | CASSSKVGNRANTEAFF | NA | TRBV5-4 | NA | TRBJ1-1
TGTGCCAGCAGTGAAAGCGGGGGAGGAGACTACGAGCAGTACTTC | CASSESGGGDYEQYF | TRBD2 | TRBV6-1 | NA | TRBJ2-7
TGTGCCAGCAGCTCCAACCTCGGGGCGGGAGTCAGGGCCGGGGAGCTGTTTTTT | CASSSNLGAGVRAGELFF | TRBD2 | TRBV7-8 | NA | TRBJ2-2
TGTGCCAGCAGCTTGGGAGGGAGGGCCATCGAGCAGTACTTC | CASSLGGRAIEQYF | TRBD2 | TRBV7-9 | NA | TRBJ2-7
TGTGCCAGCAGCTTTAAAGAGACCCAGTACTTC | CASSFKETQYF | NA | TRBV5-4 | NA | TRBJ2-5
TGTGCCAGCTCACCACCAGGGACTAGCCTCAATGAGCAGTTCTTC | CASSPPGTSLNEQFF | TRBD2 | TRBV18 | NA | TRBJ2-1
TGTGCCATCAGTGAGGTTGCAGGGAATCAGCCCCAGCATTTT | CAISEVAGNQPQHF | NA | TRBV10-3 | NA | TRBJ1-5
TGTGCCAGCTCACCAAGGTCTAGCGGGAGGGCGAACACCGGGGAGCTGTTTTTT | CASSPRSSGRANTGELFF | TRBD2 | TRBV18 | NA | TRBJ2-2
TGTGCTAGTGGTTCCTCCAAGCGACGCTACGAGCAGTACTTC | CASGSSKRRYEQYF | NA | TRBV12-5 | NA | TRBJ2-7
TGTGCCAGCTCACCGGAACGTTCAGGGGGCTACGAGCAGTACTTC | CASSPERSGGYEQYF | TRBD1 | TRBV18 | NA | TRBJ2-7
TGTGCCAGCAGCCACCATGGCGGGGGGCGTACAGATACGCAGTATTTT | CASSHHGGGRTDTQYF | TRBD2 | TRBV3-1/TRBV3-2 | NA | TRBJ2-3
TGCGCCAGTGACACGGGGGGTCGGGACGGCTACACCTTC | CASDTGGRDGYTF | NA | TRBV5-1 | once | TRBJ1-2
TGTGCCAGCTCAAGTGGGACAAAAGAGACCCAGTACTTC | CASSSGTKETQYF | NA | TRBV18 | NA | TRBJ2-5
TGTGCCAGCACCCCTCGAGGGGGCTTTTACGAGCAGTACTTC | CASTPRGGFYEQYF | TRBD1 | TRBV6-5 | NA | TRBJ2-7
TGTGCCAGCAGTTCATTGAGGGTCACAGATACGCAGTATTTT | CASSSLRVTDTQYF | NA | TRBV27 | NA | TRBJ2-3
TGTGCCATCAGTGATGTCCGCGCGGGCTACACCTTC | CAISDVRAGYTF | NA | TRBV10-3 | NA | TRBJ1-2
TGTGCCAGCAGCTTAAATCGTGAGGTCCATGAGCAGTTCTTC | CASSLNREVHEQFF | NA | TRBV7-9 | NA | TRBJ2-1
TGCGCCAGCAGCTTGGCCGCGACAGGGGTTCGCTCTTGGACTGAAGCTTTCTTT | CASSLAATGVRSWTEAFF | TRBD1 | TRBV5-1 | NA | TRBJ1-1
TGTGCCAGCAGTTTGGGTCTGGGGGACGAGCAGTACTTC | CASSLGLGDEQYF | NA | TRBV27 | NA | TRBJ2-7
TGTGCCAGCTCACGCGGACAGGAGGATGGCTACACCTTC | CASSRGQEDGYTF | TRBD1 | TRBV18 | NA | TRBJ1-2
TGCGCCAGCAGACATAGCTCCGGTTACCAAGAGACCCAGTACTTC | CASRHSSGYQETQYF | NA | TRBV5-1 | NA | TRBJ2-5
TGTGCCAGCAGGTACAGGACATATAGCAATCAGCCCCAGCATTTT | CASRYRTYSNQPQHF | NA | TRBV6-5 | NA | TRBJ1-5
TGTGCCAGCAGTTCCGGGACAGGGGGCGTTGGAAACACCATATATTTT | CASSSGTGGVGNTIYF | TRBD1 | TRBV6-5 | NA | TRBJ1-3
TGTGCCTGGAGCCCGTATTTAGATCATGAGCAGTTCTTC | CAWSPYLDHEQFF | NA | TRBV30 | NA | TRBJ2-1
TGTGCCAGCAGCGCCCGGACAGGGGGCGGCACTGAAGCTTTCTTT | CASSARTGGGTEAFF | TRBD1 | TRBV7-2 | NA | TRBJ1-1
TGTGCCAGCAGCCCCTTGAATCCTCTGATGGGTGAAAAACTGTTTTTT | CASSPLNPLMGEKLFF | NA | TRBV7-3 | NA | TRBJ1-4
TGTGCCAGCAGTCCTGGGGGTGGGTCGGCGGGCCACAATGAGCAGTTCTTC | CASSPGGGSAGHNEQFF | NA | TRBV11-2 | NA | TRBJ2-1